Following are 14 T cell receptor beta chains from one sample sequenced in a study of blood T cell repertoires in COVID-19. Profiling relied on immunoSEQ multiplex PCR, and the TCRdb table lists in-frame clones only, not all of them. The sample holds around 100,000 clones, about 80% seen once. Sequencing input: peripheral blood. Receptors originate from a human donor in a cohort sampled during active COVID-19.

The chain uses TRBV24-1 and TRBJ2-3; 9 bases match TRBD2. The CDR3 runs to 18 residues. Losses at the gene ends were 1 base for V and 0 bases for J; bases not matched to a gene: 7. CDR1 KGHDR and CDR2 SFDVKD come from the germline V gene. The CDR3 protein is CATSDLRASGASTDTQYF. The DNA of the CDR3 is TGTGCCACCAGTGATTTAAGGGCTAGCGGGGCTAGCACAGATACGCAGTATTTT.

The chain combines TRBV9 with TRBJ2-7; TRBD2 is a possible D gene (6 bases). The CDR3 runs to 14 residues. In germline, CDR1 is SGDLS, CDR2 YYNGEE. Trimming removed 0 bases at V and 0 bases at J, with 7 bases between. CDR3 sequence (DNA): TGTGCCAGCAGCGTAGGGGAGGCCTCCTACGAGCAGTACTTC. This gives the protein CASSVGEASYEQYF. The full variable domain, completed using reference TRBV9 and TRBJ2-7, is DSGVTQTPKHLITATGQRVTLRCSPRSGDLSVYWYQQSLDQGLQFLIQYYNGEERAKGNILERFSAQQFPDLHSELNLSSLELGDSALYFCASSVGEASYEQYFGPGTRLTVT.

The chain links TRBV2 to TRBJ1-4; the D gene is possibly TRBD1 (5 bases). The germline V gene encodes CDR1 SNHLY and CDR2 FYNNEI. V was trimmed by 1 base and J by 7 bases, leaving 10 bases between them. The CDR3 runs 14 residues. CDR3 region: CASSEEPGIEKLFF. Here the CDR3 DNA reads TGTGCCAGCAGTGAAGAGCCAGGGATTGAAAAACTGTTTTTT.

The genes are TRBV28 and TRBJ2-7; the match to TRBD1 covers 9 bases. The CDR3 spans 14 residues. Losses at the gene ends were 8 bases for V and 1 base for J; bases not matched to a gene: 6. Germline CDR1 and CDR2: MDHEN and SYDVKM. CDR3 DNA sequence: TGTGCCAGCGTCCGGGACAGGGCTTCCTACGAGCAGTACTTC. This translates into CASVRDRASYEQYF.

The table lists this clone with a few counts. V gene TRBV4-1 combines with J gene TRBJ1-3; 10 bases fit TRBD1. Trimming at V came to 6 bases and at J to 0 bases, leaving 5 bases not matched to a gene. CDR1 and CDR2 (germline): MGHRA, YSYEKL. The CDR3 sequence is 16 residues long. In nucleotides, the CDR3 is TGCGCCAGCAGACTTGGACAGGGGGGCTCTGGAAACACCATATATTTT. Its translation: CASRLGQGGSGNTIYF.

The rearrangement joins TRBV6-6 to TRBJ1-1; D is undetermined. CDR3 length: 12 residues. V was shortened by 7 bases and J by 5 bases, with 11 bases between the two germline ends. CDR1 is MNHNY and CDR2 is SVGAGI in the germline V gene (reference sequence). The CDR3 DNA reads TGTGCCAGCACCTGGACTGGGACTGAAGCTTTCTTT. Translating it yields CASTWTGTEAFF.

The chain couples TRBV6-6 to TRBJ2-5; 7 bases align to TRBD1. The CDR3 extends over 13 amino acids. V lost 6 bases to trimming and J lost 2 bases; unmatched junction nucleotides: 3. Germline V gives CDR1 MNHNY, CDR2 SVGAGI (reference sequence). The CDR3 DNA is TGTGCCAGCAGCCCACAGGGGCAAGAGACCCAGTACTTC. This sequence encodes CASSPQGQETQYF.

V gene TRBV6-5 combines with J gene TRBJ2-7; D gene uncertain. This CDR3 spans 13 amino acids. CDR1 and CDR2 (germline): MNHEY, SVGAGI. The V end was cut by 5 bases, the J end by 6 bases, with 14 bases between. CDR3 in amino acids: CASSTTPSGEQYF. For the CDR3, the DNA is TGTGCCAGCAGTACTACCCCCTCGGGCGAGCAGTACTTC.

The chain joins TRBV5-1 to TRBJ1-1, with no clear D. Trimming shortened V by 3 bases and J by 1 base, and 10 bases separated the two germline ends. This CDR3 has 14 amino acids. Germline loops: CDR1 SGHRS, CDR2 YFSETQ. CDR3 sequence reads: CASSYSRQNTEAFF. DNA for the CDR3: TGCGCCAGCAGCTATTCACGACAGAACACTGAAGCTTTCTTT.

The J gene is TRBJ2-2, the V gene TRBV19; D ambiguous. The V end lost 2 bases, the J end lost 3 bases, and 7 bases lay between the germline ends. CDR1 is LNHDA, CDR2 SQIVND, per germline (reference sequence). The CDR3 spans 14 residues. This CDR3 is CASSISYDTGELFF. In nucleotides, the CDR3 is TGTGCCAGTAGTATATCCTATGACACCGGGGAGCTGTTTTTT.

The V gene is TRBV19, the J gene TRBJ2-1; possible D gene TRBD2, 7 bases. Trimming took 4 bases from V and 0 from J, leaving 19 bases between them. Germline CDR1 LNHDA, CDR2 SQIVND (reference sequence). This CDR3 contains 18 residues. CDR3 sequence (DNA): TGTGCCAGTAGTACCCGAATTGGGGGCGGGGGCTCCTACAATGAGCAGTTCTTC. As protein: CASSTRIGGGGSYNEQFF.

This clone is a singleton in its sample. The chain uses TRBV7-2 and TRBJ1-2; 10 bases align to TRBD1. After removal of 3 bases from V and 7 bases from J, the junction contained 5 bases not matched to a gene. There are 14 residues in the CDR3. Germline CDR1 is SGHTA and CDR2 is FQGNSA. The CDR3 DNA sequence: TGTGCCAGCAGCTTCGCCGGGACAGGGGTTGGCTACACCTTC. Its translation is CASSFAGTGVGYTF. The whole variable domain, filled in from reference TRBV7-2 and TRBJ1-2, reads GAGVSQSPSNKVTEKGKDVELRCDPISGHTALYWYRQSLGQGLEFLIYFQGNSAPDKSGLPSDRFSAERTGGSVSTLTIQRTQQEDSAVYLCASSFAGTGVGYTFGSGTRLTVV.

In DNA form, the CDR3 reads TGCGCCAGCAGCTTGATCACTAGCCGGGGCCGGGATACGCAGTATTTT. Amino acid sequence: CASSLITSRGRDTQYF. The J gene is TRBJ2-3, the V gene TRBV5-1, with a tentative D call TRBD2 (6 bases). The CDR3 runs 16 residues. Germline values: CDR1 SGHRS, CDR2 YFSETQ. V lost 1 base, J lost 6 bases, and 18 bases lay in between.

The chain employs TRBV11-2 and TRBJ2-3; 12 nucleotides agree with TRBD1. V dropped 5 bases and J dropped 2; count of bases not matched to a gene: 2. This CDR3 has 15 amino acids. The V gene's germline CDR1 is SGHAT and CDR2 FQNNGV. The DNA of the CDR3 is TGTGCCAGCAGCCGGGACAGGGGGCCCACAGATACGCAGTATTTT. This gives the protein CASSRDRGPTDTQYF. Combining the CDR3 with reference TRBV11-2 and TRBJ2-3 gives the whole variable domain EAGVAQSPRYKIIEKRQSVAFWCNPISGHATLYWYQQILGQGPKLLIQFQNNGVVDDSQLPKDRFSAERLKGVDSTLKIQPAKLEDSAVYLCASSRDRGPTDTQYFGPGTRLTVL.